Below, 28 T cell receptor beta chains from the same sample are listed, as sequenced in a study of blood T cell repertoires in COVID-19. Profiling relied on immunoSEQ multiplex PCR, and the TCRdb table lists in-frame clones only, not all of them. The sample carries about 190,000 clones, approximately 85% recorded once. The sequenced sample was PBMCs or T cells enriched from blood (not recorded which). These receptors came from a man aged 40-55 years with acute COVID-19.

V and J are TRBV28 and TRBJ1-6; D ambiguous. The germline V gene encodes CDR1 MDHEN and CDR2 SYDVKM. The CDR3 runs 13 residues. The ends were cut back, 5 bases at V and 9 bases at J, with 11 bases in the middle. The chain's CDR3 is CASSPILSSPLHF. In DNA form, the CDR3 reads TGTGCCAGCAGTCCGATTCTAAGTTCACCCCTCCACTTT. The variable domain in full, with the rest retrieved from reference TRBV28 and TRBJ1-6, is DVKVTQSSRYLVKRTGEKVFLECVQDMDHENMFWYRQDPGLGLRLIYFSYDVKMKEKGDIPEGYSVSREKKERFSLILESASTNQTSMYLCASSPILSSPLHFGNGTRLTVT.

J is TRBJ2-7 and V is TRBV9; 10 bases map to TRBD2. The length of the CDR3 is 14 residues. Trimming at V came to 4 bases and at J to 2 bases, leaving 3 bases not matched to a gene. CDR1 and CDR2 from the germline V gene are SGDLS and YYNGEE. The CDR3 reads CASSLAGVPYEQYF. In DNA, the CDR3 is TGTGCCAGCAGCCTAGCGGGAGTCCCCTACGAGCAGTACTTC.

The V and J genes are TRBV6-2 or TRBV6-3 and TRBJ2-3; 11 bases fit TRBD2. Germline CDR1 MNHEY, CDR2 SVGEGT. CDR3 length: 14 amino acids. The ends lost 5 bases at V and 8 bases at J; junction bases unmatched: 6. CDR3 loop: CASSPGTSGGTQYF. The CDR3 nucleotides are TGTGCCAGCAGTCCAGGGACTAGCGGTGGTACGCAGTATTTT.

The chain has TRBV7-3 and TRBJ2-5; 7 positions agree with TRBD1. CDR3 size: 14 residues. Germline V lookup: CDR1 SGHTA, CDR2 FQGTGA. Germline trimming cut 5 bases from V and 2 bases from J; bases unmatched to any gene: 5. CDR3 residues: CASSKPGQQETQYF. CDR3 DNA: TGTGCCAGCAGCAAACCGGGACAGCAAGAGACCCAGTACTTC.

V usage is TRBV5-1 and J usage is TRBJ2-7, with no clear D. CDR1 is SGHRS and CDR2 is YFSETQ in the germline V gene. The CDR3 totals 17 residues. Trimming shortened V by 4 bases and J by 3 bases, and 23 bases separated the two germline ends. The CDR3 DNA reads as TGCGCCAGCAGCCACCCGACCGTAGCAGCAGTACGCTACGAGCAGTACTTC. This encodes CASSHPTVAAVRYEQYF.

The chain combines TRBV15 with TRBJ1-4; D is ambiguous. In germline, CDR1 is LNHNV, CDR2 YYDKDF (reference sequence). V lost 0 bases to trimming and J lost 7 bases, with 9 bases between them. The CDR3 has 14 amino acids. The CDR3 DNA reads TGTGCCACCAGCAGAGATCTTGCGTCTGAAAAACTGTTTTTT. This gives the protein CATSRDLASEKLFF.

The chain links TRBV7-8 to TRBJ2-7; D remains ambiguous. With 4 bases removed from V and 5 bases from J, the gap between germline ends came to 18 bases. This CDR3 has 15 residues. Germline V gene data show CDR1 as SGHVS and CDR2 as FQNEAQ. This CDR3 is CASSSRAVLGDEQYF. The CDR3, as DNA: TGTGCCAGCAGCTCCCGAGCCGTTCTAGGCGACGAGCAGTACTTC.

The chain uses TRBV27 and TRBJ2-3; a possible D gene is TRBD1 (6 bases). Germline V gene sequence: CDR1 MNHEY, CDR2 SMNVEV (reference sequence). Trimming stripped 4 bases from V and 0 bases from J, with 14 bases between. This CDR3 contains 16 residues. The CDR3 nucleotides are TGTGCCAGCAGTTACTTGGGACAAACTAGCACAGATACGCAGTATTTT. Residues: CASSYLGQTSTDTQYF.

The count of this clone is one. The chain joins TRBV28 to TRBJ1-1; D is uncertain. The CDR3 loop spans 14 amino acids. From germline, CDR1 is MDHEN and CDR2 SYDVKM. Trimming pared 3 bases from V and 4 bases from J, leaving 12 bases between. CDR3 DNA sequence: TGTGCCAGCAGTTTGAAGGCGGTGAGCACTGAAGCTTTCTTT. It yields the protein CASSLKAVSTEAFF. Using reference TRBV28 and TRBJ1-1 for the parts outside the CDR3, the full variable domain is DVKVTQSSRYLVKRTGEKVFLECVQDMDHENMFWYRQDPGLGLRLIYFSYDVKMKEKGDIPEGYSVSREKKERFSLILESASTNQTSMYLCASSLKAVSTEAFFGQGTRLTVV.

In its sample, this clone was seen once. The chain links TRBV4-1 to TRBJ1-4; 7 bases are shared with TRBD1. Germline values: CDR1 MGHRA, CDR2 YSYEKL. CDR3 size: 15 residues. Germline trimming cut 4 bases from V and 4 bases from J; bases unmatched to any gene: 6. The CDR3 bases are TGCGCCAGCAGCCGAACCTGGGACAGTAATGAAAAACTGTTTTTT. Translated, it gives CASSRTWDSNEKLFF.

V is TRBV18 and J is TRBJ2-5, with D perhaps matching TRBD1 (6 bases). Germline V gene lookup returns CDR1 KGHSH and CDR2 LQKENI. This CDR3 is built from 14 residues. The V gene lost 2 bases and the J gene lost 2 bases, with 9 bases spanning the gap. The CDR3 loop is CASSPGQPQETQYF. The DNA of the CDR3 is TGTGCCAGCTCACCAGGACAGCCACAAGAGACCCAGTACTTC.

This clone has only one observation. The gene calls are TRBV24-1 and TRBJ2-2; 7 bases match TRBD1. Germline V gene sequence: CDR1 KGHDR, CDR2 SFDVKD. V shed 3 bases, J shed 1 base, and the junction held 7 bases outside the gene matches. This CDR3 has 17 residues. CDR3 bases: TGTGCCACCAGTGATGTAAGACAGGGAATGAACACCGGGGAGCTGTTTTTT. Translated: CATSDVRQGMNTGELFF.

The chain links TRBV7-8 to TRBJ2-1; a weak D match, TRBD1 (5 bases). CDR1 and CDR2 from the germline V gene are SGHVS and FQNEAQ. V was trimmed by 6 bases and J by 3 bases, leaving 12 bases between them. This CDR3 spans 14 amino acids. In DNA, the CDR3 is TGTGCCAGCAGTCAAACCAGGGACTACAATGAGCAGTTCTTC. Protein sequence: CASSQTRDYNEQFF.

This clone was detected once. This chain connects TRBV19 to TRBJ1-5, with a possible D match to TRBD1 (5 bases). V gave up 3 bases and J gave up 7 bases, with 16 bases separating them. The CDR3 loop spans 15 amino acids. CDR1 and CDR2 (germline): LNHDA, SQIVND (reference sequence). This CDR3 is CASSIVGAPWQPQHF. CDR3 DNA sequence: TGTGCCAGTAGTATTGTAGGGGCCCCGTGGCAGCCCCAGCATTTT. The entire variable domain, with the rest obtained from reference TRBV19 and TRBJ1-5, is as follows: DGGITQSPKYLFRKEGQNVTLSCEQNLNHDAMYWYRQDPGQGLRLIYYSQIVNDFQKGDIAEGYSVSREKKESFPLTVTSAQKNPTAFYLCASSIVGAPWQPQHFGDGTRLSIL.

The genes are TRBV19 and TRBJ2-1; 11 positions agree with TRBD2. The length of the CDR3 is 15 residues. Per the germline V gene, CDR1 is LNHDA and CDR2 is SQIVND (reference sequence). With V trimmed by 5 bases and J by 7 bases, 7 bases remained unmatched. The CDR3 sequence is CASSSNSGRGNEQFF. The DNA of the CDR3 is TGTGCCAGTAGTTCCAATAGCGGGAGGGGGAATGAGCAGTTCTTC.

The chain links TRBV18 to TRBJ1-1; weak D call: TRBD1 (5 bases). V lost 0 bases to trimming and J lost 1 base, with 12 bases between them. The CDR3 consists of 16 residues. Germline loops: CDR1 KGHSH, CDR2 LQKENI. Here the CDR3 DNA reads TGTGCCAGCTCACCACCGGAGGGGATGACGAACACTGAAGCTTTCTTT. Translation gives CASSPPEGMTNTEAFF.

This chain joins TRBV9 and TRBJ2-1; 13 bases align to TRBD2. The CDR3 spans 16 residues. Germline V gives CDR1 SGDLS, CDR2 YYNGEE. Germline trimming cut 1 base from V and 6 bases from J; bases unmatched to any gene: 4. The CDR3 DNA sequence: TGTGCCAGCAGCGTATCCGGGACTAGCGGGGCCAATGAGCAGTTCTTC. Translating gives CASSVSGTSGANEQFF.

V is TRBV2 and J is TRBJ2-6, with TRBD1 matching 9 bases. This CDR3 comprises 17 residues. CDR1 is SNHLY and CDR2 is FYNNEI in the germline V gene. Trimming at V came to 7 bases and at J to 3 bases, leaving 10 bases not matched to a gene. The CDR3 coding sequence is TGTGCCAGCAATCGCCTTGGGACAGGGTTTGGGGCCAACGTCCTGACTTTC. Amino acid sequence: CASNRLGTGFGANVLTF.

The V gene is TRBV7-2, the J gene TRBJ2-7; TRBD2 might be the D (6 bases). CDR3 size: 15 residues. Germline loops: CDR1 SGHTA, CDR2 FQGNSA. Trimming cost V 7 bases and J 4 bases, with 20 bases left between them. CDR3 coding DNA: TGTGCCAGCAAACGGGCACTGGGAGGCCGATACGAGCAGTACTTC. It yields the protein CASKRALGGRYEQYF.

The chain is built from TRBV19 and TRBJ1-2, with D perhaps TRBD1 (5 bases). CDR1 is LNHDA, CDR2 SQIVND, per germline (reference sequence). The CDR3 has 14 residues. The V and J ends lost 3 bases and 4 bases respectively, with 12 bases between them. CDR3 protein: CASSIPLTVYGYTF. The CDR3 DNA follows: TGTGCCAGTAGTATCCCTTTGACAGTCTATGGCTACACCTTC.

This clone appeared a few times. Written as DNA, the CDR3 is TGTGCCAGCAGCGTAGTAAGCGGGGCCGGCCAAGAGACCCAGTACTTC. The encoded protein is CASSVVSGAGQETQYF. The V gene is TRBV9, the J gene TRBJ2-5; 7 bases align to TRBD2. The CDR3 consists of 16 residues. CDR1 and CDR2 from the germline V gene are SGDLS and YYNGEE. Germline trimming cut 0 bases from V and 1 base from J; bases unmatched to any gene: 6. Filled out from reference TRBV9 and TRBJ2-5, the complete variable domain reads DSGVTQTPKHLITATGQRVTLRCSPRSGDLSVYWYQQSLDQGLQFLIQYYNGEERAKGNILERFSAQQFPDLHSELNLSSLELGDSALYFCASSVVSGAGQETQYFGPGTRLLVL.

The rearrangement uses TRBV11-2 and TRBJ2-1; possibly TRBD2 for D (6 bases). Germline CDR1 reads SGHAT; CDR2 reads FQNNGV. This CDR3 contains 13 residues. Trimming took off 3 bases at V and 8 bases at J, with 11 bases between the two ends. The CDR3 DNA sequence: TGTGCCAGCAGCTTCACGGGGGTCGATGAGCAGTTCTTC. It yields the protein CASSFTGVDEQFF.

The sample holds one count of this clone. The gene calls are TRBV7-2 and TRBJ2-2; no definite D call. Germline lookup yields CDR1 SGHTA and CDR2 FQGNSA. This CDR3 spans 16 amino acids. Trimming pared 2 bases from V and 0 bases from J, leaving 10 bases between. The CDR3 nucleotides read TGTGCCAGCAGCTTATTAGTGACAACGAACACCGGGGAGCTGTTTTTT. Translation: CASSLLVTTNTGELFF.

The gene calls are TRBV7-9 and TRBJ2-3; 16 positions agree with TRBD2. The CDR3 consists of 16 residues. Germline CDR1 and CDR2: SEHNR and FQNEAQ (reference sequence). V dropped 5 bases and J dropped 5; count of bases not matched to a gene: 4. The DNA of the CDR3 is TGTGCCAGCAGCAAGGGGACTAGCGGGAGGGGAGATACGCAGTATTTT. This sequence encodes CASSKGTSGRGDTQYF.

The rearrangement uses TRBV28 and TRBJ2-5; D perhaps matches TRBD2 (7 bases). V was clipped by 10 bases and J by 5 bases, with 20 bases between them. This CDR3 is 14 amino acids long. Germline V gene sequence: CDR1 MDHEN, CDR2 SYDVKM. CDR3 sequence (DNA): TGTGCCATTACCTCGGGGGGCGGAGGGGAGACCCAGTACTTC. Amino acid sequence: CAITSGGGGETQYF. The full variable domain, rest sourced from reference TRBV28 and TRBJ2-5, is DVKVTQSSRYLVKRTGEKVFLECVQDMDHENMFWYRQDPGLGLRLIYFSYDVKMKEKGDIPEGYSVSREKKERFSLILESASTNQTSMYLCAITSGGGGETQYFGPGTRLLVL.

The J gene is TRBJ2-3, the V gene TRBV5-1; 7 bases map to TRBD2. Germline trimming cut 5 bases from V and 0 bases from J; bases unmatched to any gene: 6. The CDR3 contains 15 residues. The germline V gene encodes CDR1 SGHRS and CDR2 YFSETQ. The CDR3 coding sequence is TGCGCCAGCAGTCCGAGCGGGAAAAGCACAGATACGCAGTATTTT. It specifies CASSPSGKSTDTQYF.

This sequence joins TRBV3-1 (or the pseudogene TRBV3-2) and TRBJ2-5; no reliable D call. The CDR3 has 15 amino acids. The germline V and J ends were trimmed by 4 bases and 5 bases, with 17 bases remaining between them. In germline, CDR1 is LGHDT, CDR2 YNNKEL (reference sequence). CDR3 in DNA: TGTGCCAGCAGCCTAGTGAGAGGCAAGTGGGAGACCCAGTACTTC. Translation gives CASSLVRGKWETQYF.

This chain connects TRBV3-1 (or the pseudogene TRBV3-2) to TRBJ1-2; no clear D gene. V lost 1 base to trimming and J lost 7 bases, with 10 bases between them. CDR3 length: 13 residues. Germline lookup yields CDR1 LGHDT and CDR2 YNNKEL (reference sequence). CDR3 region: CASSQVRVGGYTF. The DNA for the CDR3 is TGTGCCAGCAGCCAAGTGAGGGTCGGTGGCTACACCTTC.